Included here is one T cell receptor beta chain sequence, with context. Distinct nucleotide sequences in the sample also encode this CDR3. The data originate from a study of blood T cell repertoires in COVID-19. Study summary: Samples representing acute and convalescent COVID-19 were sourced from the United States, Italy and Spain. Sample material is recorded as cDNA or gDNA derived from T cells, B-cell-depleted T cells, or PBMCs.

Assay used: immunoSEQ multiplex PCR; TCRdb lists only in-frame clones, some missing. Of about 21,000 clones listed, 80% to 95% are singletons. Trimming left V 9 bases short and J 0 bases short, with 6 bases between. The V gene's germline CDR1 is ENHRY and CDR2 SYGVKD. The CDR3 has 12 amino acids. The J gene is TRBJ1-3, the V gene TRBV10-3; TRBD1 is a possible D gene (5 bases). The clonotype originates from a man aged 70-80 years with active COVID-19. The specimen sequenced was peripheral blood. The CDR3 loop reads CAIQGSGNTIYF. The CDR3 DNA reads as TGTGCCATTCAGGGCTCTGGAAACACCATATATTTT.